This T cell receptor (beta chain) was recorded in a study of cytomegalovirus exposure and HLA in healthy donors. J was trimmed by 4 bases and V by 4 bases; bases with no gene match: 3. The CDR3 consists of 13 residues. Germline values: CDR1 LNHNV, CDR2 YYDKDF (reference sequence). The PCR made use of 60 Vbeta and 13 Jbeta primers. The method was immunoSEQ multiplex PCR; TCRdb's version includes in-frame clones alone and lacks a portion of them. In total, the table holds roughly 100,000 clones. J is TRBJ2-7 and V is TRBV15, with 8 bases aligning to TRBD1. Sequencing was performed on PBMCs. The sequence was collected from a man in his forties in good health and CMV-seronegative. The DNA for the CDR3 is TGTGCCACCAGCACCCGACAGGGGTACGAGCAGTACTTC. Translation: CATSTRQGYEQYF.